This is a list of T cell receptor beta chains from one sample in a study of prognosis after radiotherapy for stage I lung cancer. Each CDR3 protein is one row after TCRdb ran MiXCR on the multiplex PCR reads. The data contain under 20,000 distinct CDR3 sequences, around 40% of them singletons. Source: PBMCs, taken before or after stereotactic body radiation therapy (not recorded which). The origin of the receptors is a donor aged 50 or older with non-small cell lung cancer. Both conserved end residues are part of each CDR3. The D gene is left open where the match is weak. Clone size is shown for a subset of rows, as once, few, many or a class of expanded clone.

TRBJ2-7 TRBV2 TRBD1 18 - TGTGCCAGCAGTGAAGATATCTCGGGACAGGACTTGACCTACGAGCAGTACTTC CASSEDISGQDLTYEQYF
TRBJ1-5 TRBV4-1 TRBD1 16 - TGCGCCAGCAGCCACCCGGACAGGGAGGGTAATCAGCCCCAGCATTTT CASSHPDREGNQPQHF
TRBJ1-3 TRBV20-1 - 14 many TGCAGTGCTAGAGATTCACTTTTAGGAAACACCATATATTTT CSARDSLLGNTIYF
TRBJ1-2 TRBV30 - 14 many TGTGCCAGCAAATCAGGGAGGGCCAACTATGGCTACACCTTC CASKSGRANYGYTF
TRBJ2-7 TRBV6-5 - 16 medium-sized TGTGCCAGCAGTTACCGTAAAGACATACAGGGCCACGAGCAGTACTTC CASSYRKDIQGHEQYF
TRBJ2-3 TRBV11-1 TRBD2 14 medium-sized TGTGCCAGCAGCTTACGGGAGGTGGTAGATACGCAGTATTTT CASSLREVVDTQYF
TRBJ2-3 TRBV7-3 - 13 few TGTGCCAGCAGCTTCTCCGCCCCAGATACGCAGTATTTT CASSFSAPDTQYF
TRBJ1-2 TRBV6-2/TRBV6-3 - 15 - TGTGCCAGCAGTGAATCATCGGGCAGGGGCCATGGCTACACCTTT CASSESSGRGHGYTF
TRBJ1-6 TRBV6-1 - 13 many TGTGCCAGCACGGGCTCCTATAATTCACCCCTCCACTTT CASTGSYNSPLHF
TRBJ2-5 TRBV28 - 14 - TGTTCCAGCAGTACCGGGACTGAGACTGGGACCCAGTACTTC CSSSTGTETGTQYF
TRBJ2-2 TRBV28 - 16 - TGTGCCAGCAGTTCGTACAGTGGGACGAACACCGGGGATCTGTTTTTT CASSSYSGTNTGDLFF
TRBJ1-5 TRBV15 - 14 many TGTGCCACTGGACAGATTCATAGCAATCAGCCCCAGCATTTT CATGQIHSNQPQHF
TRBJ1-4 TRBV28 TRBD1 14 - TGTGCCAGCAGTTCCGGACAGGGGACTGGAAAACTGTTTTTT CASSSGQGTGKLFF
TRBJ2-1 TRBV6-1 - 16 - TGTGCCAGCAGTACAGGGATAGCGAGCTCCCACAATGAGCAGCTCTTC CASSTGIASSHNEQLF
TRBJ1-1 TRBV20-1 - 14 many TGCAGTGCTAGAGATCACCAGGGGCTTAGGAGGGCTTTCTTT CSARDHQGLRRAFF
TRBJ2-5 TRBV7-2 - 16 - TGTGCCAGCAGCTTATTTTCAGCGAGACCAGAAGAGACCCAGTACTTC CASSLFSARPEETQYF
TRBJ2-7 TRBV7-8 TRBD1 15 - TGTGCCAGCAGTTTGGGACAGGTGTGCTCCTACGAGCAGTACTTC CASSLGQVCSYEQYF
TRBJ2-1 TRBV6-1 - 14 - TGTGCCAGCAGAACACCCCAACTGGACAATGAGCAGTTCTTC CASRTPQLDNEQFF
TRBJ2-3 TRBV18 TRBD1 19 - TGTGCCAGCTCACCCATAGGACAGGCGATAAAGCCTAGCACAGATACGCAGTATTTT CASSPIGQAIKPSTDTQYF
TRBJ2-4 TRBV6-5 TRBD2 17 - TGTGCCAGCAGTTCTGGGGCTAGCGGGCTAGCCAAAAACATTCAGTACTTC CASSSGASGLAKNIQYF